A selection of T cell receptor beta chains follows, all from one sample in a study of T cells in Graves' hyperthyroidism and ophthalmopathy. TCRdb fed the multiplex PCR reads into MiXCR, producing one record per CDR3 protein. The table has roughly 500,000 distinct CDR3 sequences, less than 25% seen once. The sequenced material came from blood. Every receptor here comes from a woman between 25 and 40 years old with Graves' ophthalmopathy. Each CDR3 is given with its conserved first and last residue. The D gene is left open where the match is weak. Some rows have no size entry. The others give once, few or many, or a class for an expanded clone.

length,V,D,J,size,CDR3,DNA
13,TRBV6-1,NA,TRBJ1-5,many,CASTLGENQPQHF,TGTGCCAGCACCCTGGGGGAAAATCAGCCCCAGCATTTT
15,TRBV12-3/TRBV12-4,TRBD1,TRBJ2-2,few,CASSPITGGAGELFF,TGTGCCAGCAGCCCGATAACAGGGGGCGCGGGGGAGCTGTTTTTT
15,TRBV4-1,TRBD1,TRBJ1-1,few,CASSETTGAGTEAFF,TGCGCCAGCAGCGAAACGACAGGGGCGGGCACTGAAGCTTTCTTT
22,TRBV28,TRBD2,TRBJ2-5,NA,CASSLSPRLLAGVRAYQETQYF,TGTGCCAGCAGTTTGAGCCCGAGGCTACTAGCGGGAGTGAGGGCGTACCAAGAGACCCAGTACTTC
14,TRBV20-1,TRBD1,TRBJ2-5,few,CSARSSGGVETQYF,TGCAGTGCGCGGAGTTCAGGGGGCGTAGAGACCCAGTACTTC
16,TRBV2,TRBD1,TRBJ1-2,NA,CASSEALGTGRTGYTF,TGTGCCAGCAGTGAAGCCCTCGGGACAGGGCGGACTGGCTACACCTTC
15,TRBV12-3/TRBV12-4,NA,TRBJ2-1,many,CASSQRDLGWDEQFF,TGTGCCAGCAGTCAACGGGACTTAGGCTGGGATGAGCAGTTCTTC
15,TRBV20-1,TRBD1,TRBJ1-3,many,CSAKVPGTASNTIYF,TGCAGTGCTAAAGTCCCCGGGACAGCTTCAAACACCATATATTTT
15,TRBV13,NA,TRBJ2-7,NA,CASSSGVANSCEQYF,TGTGCCAGCAGCTCCGGGGTAGCGAACTCCTGCGAGCAGTACTTC
12,TRBV24-1,NA,TRBJ1-2,NA,CATSATNYGYTF,TGTGCCACCAGTGCTACTAACTATGGCTACACCTTC
13,TRBV7-9,NA,TRBJ1-1,NA,CASSLNENTEAFF,TGTGCCAGCAGCTTAAATGAGAACACTGAAGCTTTCTTT